The 11 T cell receptor beta chains reported below all come from one sample, sequenced in a study of regulatory T cells in long-lasting Graves disease. The sample's time point: newly diagnosed GD, antithyroid drugs for less than 3 months. Extracted PBMC RNA gave rise to the TCR library. The authors built TCR beta libraries using iRepertoire HTBI primers and Arm-PCR of CDR3 regions. TCRdb recomputed calls from the multiplex PCR reads with MiXCR, one row per CDR3 protein. The sample lists about 430,000 distinct CDR3 sequences, around 16% occurring once. The same data also went into a second study, on T cells in Graves' hyperthyroidism and ophthalmopathy.

Here the sequenced sample was peripheral blood mononuclear cells (PBMCs), taken at new diagnosis, from a patient treated with antithyroid drugs. The receptor source for this set is a middle-aged woman with Graves disease.

Only a few counts were recorded for this clonotype. The V call is TRBV9, the J call TRBJ2-1, with TRBD1 matching 7 bases. J gave up 9 bases and V 6 bases, and 6 bases lay outside the gene matches. Germline V CDR1 and CDR2: SGDLS, YYNGEE. This CDR3 is built from 12 residues. CDR3 bases: TGTGCCAGCAAGGGGGCTTCTAGTGAGCAGTTCTTC. Translated, it gives CASKGASSEQFF.

The chain combines TRBV6-1 with TRBJ2-1; tentative D call: TRBD2 (6 bases). This CDR3 spans 15 amino acids. Trimming stripped 8 bases from V and 3 bases from J, with 17 bases between. CDR1 is MNHNS, CDR2 SASEGT, per germline. As DNA, the CDR3 is TGTGCCAGCTCCTCCGGAGGGATCCTCTACAATGAGCAGTTCTTC. It encodes CASSSGGILYNEQFF.

This chain connects TRBV29-1 to TRBJ1-4; D unresolved. Between the trimmed V and J ends, which lost 4 bases and 5 bases, there was a span of 14 bases. The CDR3 is 14 amino acids. Germline V gene sequence: CDR1 SQVTM, CDR2 ANQGSEA. The CDR3 is CSVAKQGSNEKLFF. CDR3 bases: TGCAGCGTTGCAAAGCAAGGCTCAAATGAAAAACTGTTTTTT.

This clonotype was counted many times. The chain combines TRBV29-1 with TRBJ2-1; a weak D match, TRBD1 (6 bases). The CDR3 extends over 15 amino acids. Germline CDR1 reads SQVTM; CDR2 reads ANQGSEA. V was pared by 5 bases and J by 6 bases, with 20 bases between. CDR3 sequence: CSVKIGTPGSNEQFF. The CDR3, as DNA: TGCAGCGTTAAAATTGGGACACCTGGGAGCAATGAGCAGTTCTTC.

On this clonotype: The junction does not match germline at one end; this may be a read error. V gene TRBV11-2 combines with J gene TRBJ2-1; 8 bases agree with TRBD2. Germline CDR1 SGHAT, CDR2 FQNNGV. The CDR3 consists of 16 residues. The CDR3 nucleotides read TGCGCCAGCAGCCTATCCTGGAGCGGGAGATACGATGAGCAGTTCTTC. Translation gives CASSLSWSGRYDEQFF.

J is TRBJ2-5 and V is TRBV14; 12 bases agree with TRBD2. The germline CDR1 and CDR2 sequences are SGHDN and FVKESK. The V gene end was trimmed by 5 bases and the J gene end by 6 bases; junction bases not matched to a gene: 4. This CDR3 is built from 14 residues. Here the CDR3 reads CASSGTSGFKTQYF. CDR3 nucleotides: TGTGCCAGCAGCGGGACTAGCGGGTTTAAGACCCAGTACTTC.

Details on this clonotype: This may be a read error: a much more frequent sequence differs by one nucleotide. This sequence joins TRBV6-1 and TRBJ2-2, with 11 bases aligning to TRBD2. The length of the CDR3 is 16 residues. Per the germline V gene, CDR1 is MNHNS and CDR2 is SASEGT. The CDR3 reads CAGSLSSGRRIGELFF. CDR3 DNA sequence: TGTGCCGGCAGTCTTTCTAGCGGGAGGCGGATCGGGGAGCTGTTTTTT.

This clonotype was seen many times. The V and J genes are TRBV9 and TRBJ2-7; 7 bases map to TRBD2. Germline CDR1 is SGDLS and CDR2 is YYNGEE. Trimming removed 0 bases from V and 4 bases from J; junction bases left unmatched: 7. This CDR3 spans 15 amino acids. The CDR3 sequence: CASSVASAGTYEQYF. CDR3 sequence (DNA): TGTGCCAGCAGCGTAGCCTCAGCGGGAACTTACGAGCAGTACTTC.

V usage is TRBV11-2 and J usage is TRBJ2-1; 11 bases line up with TRBD2. This CDR3 is 17 amino acids long. V dropped 2 bases and J dropped 9; count of bases not matched to a gene: 12. Germline CDR1 is SGHAT and CDR2 is FQNNGV. CDR3 in amino acids: CASSLLPGLADRSEQFF. The DNA for the CDR3 is TGTGCCAGCAGCTTACTTCCGGGACTAGCGGACCGTAGTGAGCAGTTCTTC.

As regards this clonotype: A clone one base away is much larger, so this may be a read error. The chain couples TRBV19 to TRBJ2-1; D possibly corresponds to TRBD1 (6 bases). The CDR3 contains 14 residues. Germline V gives CDR1 LNHDA, CDR2 SQIVND (reference sequence). CDR3 coding DNA: TGTGCCAGTAGTTTGACAGATCCCAGGGGTGGGCAGCTCTTC. Amino acid sequence: CASSLTDPRGGQLF.

This chain links TRBV20-1 with TRBJ2-2; D might be TRBD1 or TRBD2, each matching 6 bases. The germline gives CDR1 DFQATT, CDR2 SNEGSKA (reference sequence). V lost 6 bases and J lost 1, with 18 bases in between. The CDR3 length is 16 residues. The CDR3 DNA reads TGCAGTGCCCGGAGGGGGGAGACAGGGAACACCGGGGAGCTGTTTTTT. Translation gives CSARRGETGNTGELFF.